These 22 T cell receptor beta chains originate from one sample sequenced in a study of blood T cell repertoires in COVID-19. Assay used: immunoSEQ multiplex PCR; TCRdb lists only in-frame clones, some missing. This sample yields about 200,000 clones, of which roughly four fifths are seen a single time; approximately 6.9% belongs to the top ten. Sequencing used peripheral blood. These TCRs come from a human donor with acute or convalescent COVID-19. The donor label of this sample is uncertain.

The chain carries TRBV5-1 and TRBJ2-7; weak D call: TRBD2 (6 bases). Germline lookup yields CDR1 SGHRS and CDR2 YFSETQ. The CDR3 is 13 residues long. Trimming cost V 6 bases and J 3 bases, with 13 bases left between them. The CDR3 protein is CASTGNSGYEQYF. CDR3 nucleotide sequence: TGCGCCAGCACCGGGAATAGCGGCTACGAGCAGTACTTC.

The chain couples TRBV28 to TRBJ2-7; 8 nucleotides line up with TRBD2. With 5 bases clipped from V and 3 bases from J, the junction kept 3 bases outside the gene matches. The CDR3 runs 13 residues. Germline CDR1 reads MDHEN; CDR2 reads SYDVKM. The DNA for the CDR3 is TGTGCCAGCAGTCCCGGGACTAGCTACGAGCAGTACTTC. This translates into CASSPGTSYEQYF.

This clone was detected only once. The J gene is TRBJ2-6, the V gene TRBV30; no reliable D call. This CDR3 has 15 amino acids. V lost 5 bases to trimming and J lost 0 bases, with 11 bases between them. The germline V gene encodes CDR1 GTSNPN and CDR2 SVGIG (reference sequence). The CDR3 DNA sequence: TGTGCCTGGGAGGCGAGGCGCTCTGGGGCCAACGTCCTGACTTTC. This encodes CAWEARRSGANVLTF.

The V call is TRBV11-2, the J call TRBJ2-7, with 12 bases aligning to TRBD1. J was trimmed by 7 bases and V by 5 bases; bases with no gene match: 12. The CDR3 totals 16 residues. CDR1 is SGHAT, CDR2 FQNNGV, per germline. The CDR3 region has the DNA TGTGCCAGCAGCCACGGGCGGGACAGGGGGCTAGGGGAGCAGTACTTC. Translation: CASSHGRDRGLGEQYF.

The rearrangement joins TRBV7-9 to TRBJ1-1, with D perhaps TRBD1 (6 bases). CDR1 is SEHNR and CDR2 is FQNEAQ in the germline V gene (reference sequence). The CDR3 loop spans 15 amino acids. V was clipped by 0 bases and J by 5 bases, with 13 bases between them. The CDR3 DNA follows: TGTGCCAGCAGCTTAGCTACAGGGAGAGGGACTGAAGCTTTCTTT. The encoded protein is CASSLATGRGTEAFF.

The genes are TRBV18 and TRBJ1-1, with 11 bases aligning to TRBD1. The CDR3 totals 14 residues. Germline CDR1 KGHSH, CDR2 LQKENI. Unmatched junction bases numbered 1, after V lost 6 bases and J lost 1 base. The CDR3 region is CASSGTGGNTEAFF. The CDR3 coding sequence is TGTGCCAGCTCCGGGACAGGGGGGAACACTGAAGCTTTCTTT.

As to this clone: The sample carries other DNA sequences with the same CDR3. V usage is TRBV2 and J usage is TRBJ2-2; 9 bases map to TRBD1. The CDR3 runs 13 residues. In germline, CDR1 is SNHLY, CDR2 FYNNEI. V was clipped by 6 bases and J by 6 bases; unmatched bases: 2. CDR3 DNA: TGTGCCAGCAGGGGACAGGGAGCCGGGGAGCTGTTTTTT. Its translation is CASRGQGAGELFF.

This clone occurred a few times. The rearrangement joins TRBV30 to TRBJ1-2, with D possibly matching TRBD1 (5 bases). CDR1 is GTSNPN, CDR2 SVGIG, per germline (reference sequence). There are 13 residues in the CDR3. V shed 0 bases and J shed 8 bases, with 13 bases lying between them. CDR3 in DNA: TGTGCCTGGAGTGTTCGGGGGTCGGGCGGCTACACCTTC. It codes for CAWSVRGSGGYTF.

A note on this clone: The sample holds other DNA sequences that translate to the same CDR3. V gene TRBV6-5 combines with J gene TRBJ2-7; TRBD1 aligns across 9 bases. V lost 8 bases and J lost 4; bases outside the gene matches: 0. The CDR3 extends over 11 amino acids. The germline V gene encodes CDR1 MNHEY and CDR2 SVGAGI. The CDR3 bases are TGTGCCAGCGGGACAGGGTACGAGCAGTACTTC. This gives the protein CASGTGYEQYF.

The chain carries TRBV5-1 and TRBJ1-5; D is perhaps TRBD1 (6 bases). The germline CDR1 and CDR2 sequences are SGHRS and YFSETQ. This CDR3 has 14 residues. Trimming took 2 bases from V and 2 from J, leaving 8 bases between them. CDR3 nucleotides: TGCGCCAGCAGCTTAGGGGGAGGCAATCAGCCCCAGCATTTT. Translating it yields CASSLGGGNQPQHF.

The rearrangement uses TRBV7-3 and TRBJ2-5; D gene ambiguous. V shed 2 bases and J shed 2 bases, with 9 bases lying between them. This CDR3 is built from 14 residues. The germline CDR1 and CDR2 sequences are SGHTA and FQGTGA. CDR3 protein: CASSLEPLQETQYF. The CDR3 DNA reads as TGTGCCAGCAGCTTAGAACCACTGCAAGAGACCCAGTACTTC.

The chain carries TRBV6-2 or TRBV6-3 and TRBJ2-7; possible D gene TRBD2, 5 bases. The CDR3 has 11 residues. Germline CDR1 and CDR2: MNHEY and SVGEGT. V lost 6 bases, J lost 9 bases, and 12 bases lay in between. The CDR3 reads CASSHGVAQYF. The CDR3 coding sequence is TGTGCCAGCAGCCACGGGGTCGCGCAGTACTTC.

In its sample, this clone was seen a few times. This rearrangement joins TRBV19 to TRBJ1-3; TRBD1 agrees at 7 bases. J lost 3 bases, V lost 3 bases, and 5 bases had no gene match. The CDR3 is 15 residues long. Germline V lookup: CDR1 LNHDA, CDR2 SQIVND (reference sequence). CDR3 region: CASSMEQGYGNTIYF. The CDR3 bases are TGTGCCAGTAGTATGGAACAGGGGTATGGAAACACCATATATTTT.

V is TRBV15 and J is TRBJ2-5; TRBD1 matches 11 bases. This CDR3 has 15 amino acids. The V and J ends lost 2 bases and 4 bases, in that order; junction bases with no gene match: 3. Germline CDR1 and CDR2: LNHNV and YYDKDF (reference sequence). The CDR3 protein is CATSRRTGGGETQYF. The CDR3 DNA reads TGTGCCACCAGCAGACGGACAGGGGGCGGAGAGACCCAGTACTTC.

This chain joins TRBV2 and TRBJ2-2, with TRBD1 identical over 8 bases. There are 14 residues in the CDR3. The germline gives CDR1 SNHLY, CDR2 FYNNEI. V lost 7 bases and J lost 7; bases outside the gene matches: 8. The CDR3 loop is CASNGQGAGGELFF. In nucleotides, the CDR3 is TGTGCCAGCAACGGGCAGGGGGCAGGCGGGGAGCTGTTTTTT.

The chain is built from TRBV30 and TRBJ1-2; perhaps TRBD1 as D (5 bases). The CDR3 is made up of 12 amino acids. Germline lookup yields CDR1 GTSNPN and CDR2 SVGIG (reference sequence). V shed 7 bases and J shed 3 bases, with 12 bases lying between them. This CDR3 is CAFTRGDYGYTF. CDR3 sequence (DNA): TGTGCCTTTACTCGGGGGGACTATGGCTACACCTTC.

The chain uses TRBV19 and TRBJ2-2; D uncertain. Germline CDR1 is LNHDA and CDR2 is SQIVND (reference sequence). The V gene lost 6 bases and the J gene lost 2 bases, with 7 bases spanning the gap. This CDR3 has 13 amino acids. CDR3: CASRPRNTGELFF. The CDR3 DNA sequence: TGTGCCAGTAGGCCTAGAAACACCGGGGAGCTGTTTTTT.

The V gene is TRBV7-9, the J gene TRBJ2-5; 8 bases map to TRBD1. Per germline, CDR1 SEHNR and CDR2 FQNEAQ (reference sequence). CDR3 length: 14 residues. The J segment lost 5 bases and the V segment lost 3 bases, leaving 5 bases of the junction unmatched. The CDR3 spells CASSLSGGLETQYF. In DNA form, the CDR3 reads TGTGCCAGCAGCTTGTCAGGGGGCTTGGAGACCCAGTACTTC.

The chain combines TRBV15 with TRBJ2-7, with D maybe TRBD2 (5 bases). The CDR3 runs to 14 residues. V was clipped by 0 bases and J by 6 bases, with 12 bases between them. Germline assignment: CDR1 LNHNV and CDR2 YYDKDF (reference sequence). The CDR3 protein is CATSRDYVAGEQYF. The DNA for the CDR3 is TGTGCCACCAGCAGAGATTACGTGGCGGGCGAGCAGTACTTC.

The V call is TRBV19, the J call TRBJ2-1; D ambiguous. The CDR3 is 15 residues long. CDR1 and CDR2 from the germline V gene are LNHDA and SQIVND (reference sequence). Trimming took 3 bases from V and 6 from J, leaving 15 bases between them. CDR3 loop: CASSMRIESTNEQFF. CDR3 bases: TGTGCCAGTAGTATGAGAATAGAGAGTACCAATGAGCAGTTCTTC. Combining the CDR3 with reference TRBV19 and TRBJ2-1 gives the whole variable domain DGGITQSPKYLFRKEGQNVTLSCEQNLNHDAMYWYRQDPGQGLRLIYYSQIVNDFQKGDIAEGYSVSREKKESFPLTVTSAQKNPTAFYLCASSMRIESTNEQFFGPGTRLTVL.

This clone showed up just once. V gene TRBV11-2 combines with J gene TRBJ2-5; a possible D gene is TRBD1 (5 bases). The V gene lost 2 bases and the J gene lost 5 bases, with 9 bases spanning the gap. Germline V gene sequence: CDR1 SGHAT, CDR2 FQNNGV. The CDR3 totals 13 residues. The chain's CDR3 is CASSLRGYETQYF. In DNA, the CDR3 is TGTGCCAGCAGCTTAAGGGGTTATGAGACCCAGTACTTC.

This clone was recorded only once. The genes are TRBV7-3 and TRBJ2-2, with no clear D. The CDR3 is made up of 15 amino acids. Per germline, CDR1 SGHTA and CDR2 FQGTGA. V was cut by 4 bases and J by 4 bases, with 13 bases left in between. The DNA of the CDR3 is TGTGCCAGCAGCTCATCGGTGGCAGGCACCGGGGAGCTGTTTTTT. Translated, it gives CASSSSVAGTGELFF.